This T cell receptor beta chain originates from a study of post-analysis software for immune sequencing data. Unique molecular identifiers tagged the TCR beta cDNA libraries. TCRdb reprocessed the PCR reads with MiXCR, giving one entry per CDR3 protein. This sample yields roughly 540,000 distinct CDR3 sequences, of which roughly 34% are seen a single time; under 7% belongs to the top ten. Points from the study as a whole: Comparison of patients with controls showed 4 to 6 TRBV segments more frequent in patients, TRBV5-6, TRBV5-1 and TRBV20-1 among them. For normalized Chao1 diversity, multiple sclerosis patients scored significantly lower than controls did.

With regard to this clonotype: The antigen remains unidentified.

Trimming took off 4 bases at V and 6 bases at J, with 10 bases between the two ends. CDR3 length equals 12 residues. Germline assignment: CDR1 DFQATT and CDR2 SNEGSKA (reference sequence). The chain is built from TRBV20-1 and TRBJ1-5; no reliable D call. The specimen was blood. This receptor was taken from a girl aged 2-17 years with multiple sclerosis. The CDR3 DNA reads as TGCAGTGCTACCGAGCACGGTCAGCCCCAGCATTTT. Protein sequence: CSATEHGQPQHF.